This T cell receptor (beta chain) was identified during a study of PD-L1 blockade in urothelial cancer. Looking at the study overall: Males with bladder-origin urothelial cancer constituted most of the roughly 29 patients. It was at 3 weeks (second dose) and 6 weeks after treatment start that blood was analyzed.

The length of the CDR3 is 19 residues. Germline CDR1 is LNHDA and CDR2 is SQIVND (reference sequence). V gave up 2 bases and J gave up 9 bases; unmatched junction bases: 18. This table comes from immunoSEQ multiplex PCR, and its TCRdb copy is limited to in-frame clones, with some not included. The sample contains around 70,000 clones, 84% of which appear only once. Time point specified: pretreatment peripheral blood. Pretreatment and on-treatment blood mononuclear cell samples were taken, totaling between 1 and 8 time points per patient. This chain uses TRBV19 with TRBJ2-1; 11 nucleotides line up with TRBD2. The sequence was collected from a woman aged 70 to 79 with urothelial cancer. The sample consisted of PBMCs, taken around atezolizumab (anti-PD-L1) treatment. The CDR3 DNA is TGTGCCAGTAGTATAAGGGGGACTACTAGCGGGGGTGGATGGAGTGAGCAGTTCTTC. Its translation: CASSIRGTTSGGGWSEQFF.